This T cell receptor beta chain appears in the sequencing data of a study of sequential checkpoint blockade in melanoma (dated by TCRdb to between 2018 and 2020). Describing the broader study: Patients were randomized 1:1 to first-line nivolumab followed by ipilimumab (arm A) or ipilimumab followed by nivolumab (arm B). Maintenance nivolumab came after each of the two trial sequences. DNA from about 90 melanoma tumor samples collected before treatment underwent TCRbeta immunosequencing. Matched tumor biopsies were taken from twenty-two patients before treatment and at week 13, after single-agent nivolumab (arm A) or ipilimumab (arm B). About 76% of the matched pre- and post-treatment tumor biopsy pairs came from the same lesion. The research as a whole found: Patients whose tumor T-cell fraction and clonality increased by week 13 were about 30 times more likely to achieve clinical benefit. The model for predicting response that combines TCR metrics with mutation burden needs to be validated in larger, independent patient cohorts. Tumor T-cell fraction and clonality were found to correlate with PD-L1 staining and CD8+ T-cell counts but not with mutational load. Small sample sizes and reduced statistical power limited the analyses of tumor T-cell fraction within each arm. In the nivolumab-first arm (arm A), an association was found between pretreatment tumor TIL clonality and response (P = .04).

The CDR3 runs 12 amino acids, cysteine and phenylalanine included. Left in the record is the CDR3 DNA by itself, 36 bases read in frame from the first base. V and J lose 4 bases and 4 bases, and a span of 5 bases separates them. CDR1 is given as MDHEN and CDR2 as SYDVKM, both from the germline V gene. The sample's treatment or condition label is to be understood as: randomized to nivolumab then ipilimumab (arm A) or the reverse (arm B). No trial patient had received prior DNA-damaging chemotherapy. Samples were obtained from patients with melanoma enrolled in CheckMate 064, a randomized, open-label phase II trial of sequential checkpoint blockade. Genomic DNA from formalin-fixed paraffin-embedded (FFPE) tissue samples was used for tumor TCR sequencing. This clone is identified as medium-sized (0.01 to 0.1%). The antigen it binds to is not known. There are no base qualities to consult, and no much larger clone falls within one base.

The immunoSEQ Assay was used to immunosequence TCRbeta CDR3 regions from genomic DNA. Before high-throughput sequencing, the genomic DNA was amplified using bias-controlled multiplex PCR. In the original analysis: To quantify the absolute abundance of each unique TCRbeta CDR3 region, the sequences were collapsed and filtered. Clonality, defined as 1 minus Pielou's evenness, was calculated using only productive rearrangements. Tumor T-cell fraction was calculated by normalizing TCRbeta template counts to the amount of usable DNA, which was estimated from several housekeeping genes. A previously published method was used to identify clones with significantly greater frequencies in on-treatment samples than in baseline samples. What TCRdb holds here is the immuneACCESS table cut down to in-frame rearrangements. Part of the clones is not present; checked against another copy, under half of the missing clones reflect an unresolved V gene, and the others are unexplained. V and J calls and clone size are given by that table; D and trimming were obtained from the DNA. The sample profile shows around 19,000 clones; under 85% of them were found once. Around 4.9% of the sample lies in the top ten.

This sequence uses TRBV28 and TRBJ1-3; the D gene identity is not certain. Source: tumor tissue (inferred from file names), taken from a patient given nivolumab and ipilimumab in sequence. The TCR comes from a human donor with melanoma. The CDR3 region reads CASSSDGNTIYF. The DNA reads TGTGCCAGCAGTTCAGACGGAAACACCATATATTTT.